Listed here are 10 T cell receptor beta chains from one sample, sequenced in a study of T cell responses to AZD1222 COVID-19 vaccine. Here immunoSEQ multiplex PCR was the method, and the copy in TCRdb shows in-frame clones only, minus some. Of 150,000 to 250,000 clones listed, under 95% are singletons. The sample in question was peripheral blood, obtained 28 days after the second AZD1222 dose. These receptors came from an adult who received the AZD1222 COVID-19 vaccine.

This chain connects TRBV12-3 or TRBV12-4 to TRBJ1-4; D is undetermined. The length of the CDR3 is 13 residues. V was pared by 6 bases and J by 4 bases, with 9 bases between. The CDR3 reads CASRAEVNEKLFF. For the CDR3, the DNA is TGTGCCAGCAGGGCAGAAGTTAATGAAAAACTGTTTTTT.

The gene calls are TRBV18 and TRBJ1-4; D perhaps matches TRBD1 (5 bases). Germline-derived CDR1 and CDR2 are KGHSH and LQKENI. The CDR3 has 14 residues. Trimming left V 2 bases short and J 7 bases short, with 11 bases between. CDR3 amino acids: CASSPGTTSEKLFF. CDR3 in DNA: TGTGCCAGCTCACCAGGGACTACATCTGAAAAACTGTTTTTT.

The CDR3: CASSPGLEKETQYF. The CDR3 DNA reads TGTGCCAGCAGCCCGGGACTAGAGAAAGAGACCCAGTACTTC. The V and J genes are TRBV7-9 and TRBJ2-5; 8 nucleotides line up with TRBD2. Germline CDR1 reads SEHNR; CDR2 reads FQNEAQ (reference sequence). The CDR3 contains 14 residues. With 5 bases clipped from V and 3 bases from J, the junction kept 5 bases outside the gene matches. The full variable domain, with the rest looked up from reference TRBV7-9 and TRBJ2-5, is DTGVSQNPRHKITKRGQNVTFRCDPISEHNRLYWYRQTLGQGPEFLTYFQNEAQLEKSRLLSDRFSAERPKGSFSTLEIQRTEQGDSAMYLCASSPGLEKETQYFGPGTRLLVL.

The rearrangement uses TRBV10-1 and TRBJ2-1; D remains ambiguous. V was shortened by 2 bases and J by 3 bases, with 5 bases between the two germline ends. This CDR3 contains 13 residues. Germline V CDR1 and CDR2: WNHNN, SYGVQD (reference sequence). CDR3 DNA sequence: TGCGCCAGCAGTGAGACCATCTACAATGAGCAGTTCTTC. It specifies CASSETIYNEQFF.

The chain joins TRBV3-1 (or the pseudogene TRBV3-2) to TRBJ1-2; D unclear. This CDR3 region has 13 residues. CDR1 and CDR2 (germline): LGHDT, YNNKEL (reference sequence). V was cut by 5 bases and J by 6 bases, with 13 bases left in between. The CDR3 region has the DNA TGTGCCAGCAGCTATAAGCGAGCTGATGGCTACACCTTC. Translation: CASSYKRADGYTF.

V usage is TRBV11-3 and J usage is TRBJ2-7; D assignment may be TRBD1 or TRBD2 (6 bases each). V dropped 3 bases and J dropped 0 bases, with 12 bases sitting between them. The CDR3 totals 15 residues. Germline CDR1 and CDR2: SGHNT and YENEEA. This CDR3 is CASSFRGGSSYEQYF. The CDR3 DNA follows: TGTGCCAGCAGCTTTCGAGGGGGGAGCTCCTACGAGCAGTACTTC.

V usage is TRBV7-9 and J usage is TRBJ1-3; D ambiguous. V gave up 3 bases and J gave up 0 bases, with 6 bases separating them. Germline lookup yields CDR1 SEHNR and CDR2 FQNEAQ (reference sequence). This CDR3 has 14 amino acids. Here the CDR3 DNA reads TGTGCCAGCAGCTTCTGGGACTCTGGAAACACCATATATTTT. Residues: CASSFWDSGNTIYF.

This clone was recorded only once. V gene TRBV14 combines with J gene TRBJ2-1, with 9 positions matching TRBD2. V dropped 0 bases and J dropped 8; count of bases not matched to a gene: 5. CDR1 is SGHDN, CDR2 FVKESK, per germline. The CDR3 runs 15 residues. The CDR3 region has the DNA TGTGCCAGCAGCCAAGATCTAGCGGGGTCAGATGAGCAGTTCTTC. Its protein product is CASSQDLAGSDEQFF.

The chain has TRBV19 and TRBJ2-7; no reliable D call. This CDR3 is built from 13 residues. Germline CDR1 LNHDA, CDR2 SQIVND (reference sequence). V was cut by 5 bases and J by 5 bases, with 13 bases left in between. CDR3 sequence reads: CASSLNHFHEQYF. The CDR3 DNA is TGTGCCAGTAGTCTGAACCACTTTCACGAGCAGTACTTC.

The V gene is TRBV29-1, the J gene TRBJ1-5; D unclear. Germline loops: CDR1 SQVTM, CDR2 ANQGSEA. This CDR3 region has 13 residues. V shed 4 bases and J shed 4 bases, with 11 bases lying between them. As DNA, the CDR3 is TGCAGCGTTGGGGCAGGTGGAAATCAGCCCCAGCATTTT. As protein: CSVGAGGNQPQHF.